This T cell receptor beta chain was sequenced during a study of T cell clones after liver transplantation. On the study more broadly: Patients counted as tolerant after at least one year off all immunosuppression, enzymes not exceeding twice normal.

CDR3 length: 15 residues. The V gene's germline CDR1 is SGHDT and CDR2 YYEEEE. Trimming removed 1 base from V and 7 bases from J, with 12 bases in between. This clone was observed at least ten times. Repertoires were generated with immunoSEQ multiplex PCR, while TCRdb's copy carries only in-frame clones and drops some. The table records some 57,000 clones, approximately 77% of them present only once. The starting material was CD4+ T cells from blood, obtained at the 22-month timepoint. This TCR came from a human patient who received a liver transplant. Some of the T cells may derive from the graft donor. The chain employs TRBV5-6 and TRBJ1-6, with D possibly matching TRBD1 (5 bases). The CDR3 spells CASSLYAGRNSPLHF. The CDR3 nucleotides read TGTGCCAGCAGCTTGTACGCAGGGAGAAATTCACCCCTCCACTTT.